The clone carrying this T cell receptor (beta chain) was observed a few times. V was trimmed by 2 bases and J by 4 bases, leaving 11 bases between them. This CDR3 is 14 amino acids long. Germline CDR1 SGHNT, CDR2 YYREEE (reference sequence). TCRdb recomputed calls from the 5' RACE reads with MiXCR, one row per CDR3 protein. The data show about 60,000 distinct CDR3 sequences, just under 30% seen once. Sequencing was performed on tumor-infiltrating naive CD4+ T cells sorted from the breast tumor. Indicated subset: naive CD4+ T cells, CD4+CD45RA+CD25-. This receptor was taken from a female donor with breast cancer. The V gene is TRBV5-4, the J gene TRBJ2-3, with a weak D call TRBD1 (6 bases). As DNA, the CDR3 is TGTGCCAGCAGCTTTTTAGGGGGATCAGATACGCAGTATTTT. Translating gives CASSFLGGSDTQYF. The full variable domain, its missing parts supplied by reference TRBV5-4 and TRBJ2-3, is ETGVTQSPTHLIKTRGQQVTLRCSSQSGHNTVSWYQQALGQGPQFIFQYYREEENGRGNFPPRFSGLQFPNYSSELNVNALELDDSALYLCASSFLGGSDTQYFGPGTRLTVL.